This TCR beta chain originates from a study of cytomegalovirus exposure and HLA in healthy donors. Looking at the study overall: Previous work identified roughly 110 million unique TCR beta sequences from 200 million or so T cells. Findings and limits, study-wide: CMV antigen specificity of a few CMV-associated chains was confirmed in vitro. Investigators reported fewer than 200 TCR beta chains as tied to cytomegalovirus.

Germline CDR1 reads SGHTA; CDR2 reads FQGNSA. With 5 bases clipped from V and 10 bases from J, the junction kept 8 bases outside the gene matches. The CDR3 is 14 residues long. 13 Jbeta primers and 60 Vbeta primers were used for the PCR. The table came from immunoSEQ multiplex PCR; TCRdb's copy has only in-frame clones and leaves some out. The sample holds approximately 120,000 clones, about 76% seen once. A note on this clone: What it binds is unknown.

The chain is built from TRBV7-2 and TRBJ1-6, with 7 nucleotides matching TRBD1. The sequenced material came from PBMCs. The receptor comes from a man aged 40-49 years in good health and CMV-seronegative. The CDR3, as DNA: TGTGCCAGCAGCGCGGGACAGTCAATCTCACCCCTCCACTTT. Protein: CASSAGQSISPLHF.